This TCR beta chain is drawn from a study of response to subunit inactivated influenza vaccine listed by TCRdb under 2018. Background on the whole study: Deep quantitative T cell receptor repertoire profiling was used in the study to track responses to a trivalent subunit inactivated influenza vaccine.

The receptor library was made with RT-PCR. TCRdb names Illumina HiSeq 2500 as the instrument used. TCRdb handled the public reads itself, with Q25 trimming in fastp and clone calling in MiXCR, and kept productive beta chains. Identical CDR3 proteins give one entry, which carries the most common genes and DNA. The sample table shows fewer than 750,000 distinct CDR3 sequences, and 12% to 15% are seen once. The top ten clonotypes cover over 8.5% of the sample. The germline V gene (reference sequence) specifies SEHNR as CDR1 and FQNEAQ as CDR2. The germline ends are 15 bases apart after V is trimmed by 1 base and J by 5 bases. The CDR3 contains 15 residues, cysteine and phenylalanine counted. The sequence is cut down to CDR3 DNA, 45 bases in frame from base 1. Summary of the overall study and its limitations: The authors suggested that each seasonal influenza vaccination may recruit only a limited number of new T cells.

For this clonotype: There is no known antigen for this receptor. No much larger clone exists at a distance of one base, and base qualities are not known.

Sequencing used PBMCs from blood, obtained 11 to 12 days after vaccination. This TCR was sampled from a middle-aged man who received an inactivated influenza vaccine. Donor details come from another sample of the same person, matched by shared clones. Here the chain combines TRBV7-9 and TRBJ2-7; the D gene is possibly TRBD1, with 5 bases matching. This receptor carries the CDR3 CASSLGNIRGHEQYF. The DNA is TGTGCCAGCAGCTTAGGAAATATTAGGGGCCACGAGCAGTACTTC.